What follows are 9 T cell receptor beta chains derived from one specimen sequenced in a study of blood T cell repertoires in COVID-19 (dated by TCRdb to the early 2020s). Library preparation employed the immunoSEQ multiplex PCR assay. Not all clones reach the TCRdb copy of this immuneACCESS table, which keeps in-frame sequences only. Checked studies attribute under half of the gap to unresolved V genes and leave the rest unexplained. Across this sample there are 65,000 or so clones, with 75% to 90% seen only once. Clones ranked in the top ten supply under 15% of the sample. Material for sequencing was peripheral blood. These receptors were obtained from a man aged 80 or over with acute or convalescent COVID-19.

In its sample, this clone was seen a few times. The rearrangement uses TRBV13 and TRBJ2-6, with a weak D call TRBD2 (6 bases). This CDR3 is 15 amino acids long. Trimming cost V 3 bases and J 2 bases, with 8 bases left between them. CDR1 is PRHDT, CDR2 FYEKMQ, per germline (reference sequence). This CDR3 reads CASSFAGPGANVLTF. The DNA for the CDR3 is TGTGCCAGCAGCTTCGCGGGGCCTGGGGCCAACGTCCTGACTTTC.

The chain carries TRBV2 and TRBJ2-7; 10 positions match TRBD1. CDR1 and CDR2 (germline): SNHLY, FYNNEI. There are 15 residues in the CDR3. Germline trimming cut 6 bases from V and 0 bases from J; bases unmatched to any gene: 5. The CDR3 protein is CASRLDRGASYEQYF. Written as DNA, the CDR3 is TGTGCCAGCAGGCTGGACAGGGGGGCCTCCTACGAGCAGTACTTC.

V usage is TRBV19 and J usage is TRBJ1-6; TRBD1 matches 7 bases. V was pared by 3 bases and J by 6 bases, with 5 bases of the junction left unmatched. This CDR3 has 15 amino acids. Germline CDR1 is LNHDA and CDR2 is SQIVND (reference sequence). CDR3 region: CASSISRQGNSPLHF. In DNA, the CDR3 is TGTGCCAGTAGTATTTCCCGACAGGGTAATTCACCCCTCCACTTT.

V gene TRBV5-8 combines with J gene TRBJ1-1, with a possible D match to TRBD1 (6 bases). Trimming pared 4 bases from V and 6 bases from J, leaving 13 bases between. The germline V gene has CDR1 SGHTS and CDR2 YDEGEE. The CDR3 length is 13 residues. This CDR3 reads CASSVTGFSEAFF. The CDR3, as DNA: TGTGCCAGCAGCGTGACAGGTTTCTCTGAAGCTTTCTTT.

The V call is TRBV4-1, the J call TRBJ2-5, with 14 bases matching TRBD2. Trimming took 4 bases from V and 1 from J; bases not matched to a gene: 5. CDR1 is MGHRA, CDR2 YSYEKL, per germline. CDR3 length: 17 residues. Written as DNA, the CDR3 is TGCGCCAGCAGCCGTGGACTAGCGGGGGGACGCCAAGAGACCCAGTACTTC. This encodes CASSRGLAGGRQETQYF.

Here the CDR3 reads CASSLEPGGGETQYF. In nucleotides, the CDR3 is TGCGCCAGCAGCTTGGAACCAGGGGGCGGTGAGACCCAGTACTTC. V gene TRBV5-1 combines with J gene TRBJ2-5, with 8 bases matching TRBD1. CDR1 and CDR2 from the germline V gene are SGHRS and YFSETQ. The J segment lost 5 bases and the V segment lost 0 bases, leaving 6 bases of the junction unmatched. The CDR3 totals 15 residues.

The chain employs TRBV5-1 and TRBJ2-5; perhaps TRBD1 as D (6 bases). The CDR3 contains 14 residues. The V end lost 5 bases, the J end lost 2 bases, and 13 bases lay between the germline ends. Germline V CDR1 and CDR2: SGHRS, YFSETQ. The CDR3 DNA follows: TGCGCCAGCAGACCAACAGGGCCGCAAGAGACCCAGTACTTC. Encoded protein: CASRPTGPQETQYF. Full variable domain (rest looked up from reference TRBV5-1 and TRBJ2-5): KAGVTQTPRYLIKTRGQQVTLSCSPISGHRSVSWYQQTPGQGLQFLFEYFSETQRNKGNFPGRFSGRQFSNSRSEMNVSTLELGDSALYLCASRPTGPQETQYFGPGTRLLVL.

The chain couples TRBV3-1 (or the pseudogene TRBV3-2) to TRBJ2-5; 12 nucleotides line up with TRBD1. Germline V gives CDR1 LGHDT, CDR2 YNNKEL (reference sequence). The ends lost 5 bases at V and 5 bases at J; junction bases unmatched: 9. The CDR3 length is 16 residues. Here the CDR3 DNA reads TGTGCCAGCAGCGAACGTGGGACAGGGGGCGAGGAGACCCAGTACTTC. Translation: CASSERGTGGEETQYF.

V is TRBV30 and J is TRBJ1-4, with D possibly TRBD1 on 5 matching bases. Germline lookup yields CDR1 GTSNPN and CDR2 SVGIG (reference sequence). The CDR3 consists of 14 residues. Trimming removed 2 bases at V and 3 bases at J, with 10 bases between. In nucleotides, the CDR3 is TGTGCCTGGAGTACAGGTTTGGCTAATGAAAAACTGTTTTTT. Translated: CAWSTGLANEKLFF.